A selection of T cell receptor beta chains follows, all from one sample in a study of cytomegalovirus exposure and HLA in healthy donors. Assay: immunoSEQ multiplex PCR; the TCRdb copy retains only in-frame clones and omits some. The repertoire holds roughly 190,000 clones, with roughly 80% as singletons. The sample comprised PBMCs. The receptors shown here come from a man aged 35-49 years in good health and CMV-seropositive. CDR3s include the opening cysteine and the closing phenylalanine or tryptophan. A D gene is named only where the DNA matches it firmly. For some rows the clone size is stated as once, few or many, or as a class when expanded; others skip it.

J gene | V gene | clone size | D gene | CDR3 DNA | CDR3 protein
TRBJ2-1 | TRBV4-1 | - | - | TGCGCCAGCAGCCAAGATTCAGGTTGGGATGAGCAGTTCTTC | CASSQDSGWDEQFF
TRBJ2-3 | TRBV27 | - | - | TGTGCCAGCATGGAGCAGGGATACACAGATACGCAGTATTTT | CASMEQGYTDTQYF
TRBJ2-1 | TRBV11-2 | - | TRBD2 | TGTGCCAGCAGCTGGCAAAGCGGGGGTTACAATGAGCAGTTCTTC | CASSWQSGGYNEQFF
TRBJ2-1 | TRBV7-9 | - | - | TGTGCCAGCAGCTTATCGATCCAGGGGCGGAGCTCCTACAATGAGCAGTTCTTC | CASSLSIQGRSSYNEQFF
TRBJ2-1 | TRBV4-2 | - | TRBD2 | TGTGCCAGCAGCCAAGGTCTAGCGGGTGAGCAGTTCTTC | CASSQGLAGEQFF
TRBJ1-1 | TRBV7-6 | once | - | TGTGCCAGCAGCGCGGACAGTAACACTGAAGCTTTCTTT | CASSADSNTEAFF
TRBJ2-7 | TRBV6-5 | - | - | TGTGCCAGCAGTTACTCGGGCAGCCTATCCTACGAGCAGTACTTC | CASSYSGSLSYEQYF
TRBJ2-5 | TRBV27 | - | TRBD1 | TGTGCCAGCAGTTTAGCGGGGGTCCGACAGGGGGCAGGGTTGGTGACCCAGTACTTC | CASSLAGVRQGAGLVTQYF
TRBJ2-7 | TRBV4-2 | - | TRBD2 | TGTGCCAGCAGCGAGGGACTAGCGGGGCCCACCTACGAGCAGTACTTC | CASSEGLAGPTYEQYF
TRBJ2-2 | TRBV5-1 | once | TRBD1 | TGCGCCAGCAGCTTCCGACAGGGGTTCAGGGAGCTGTTTTTT | CASSFRQGFRELFF
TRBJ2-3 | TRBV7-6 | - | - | TGTGCCAGCAGCTTAGATGGGGCCAGTACAGATACGCAGTATTTT | CASSLDGASTDTQYF
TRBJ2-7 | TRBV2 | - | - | TGTGCCAGCAGTGTGGGGGTCGGGGGCTACGAGCAGTACTTC | CASSVGVGGYEQYF
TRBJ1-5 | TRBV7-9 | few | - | TGTGCCAGCAGCCCAGGGGACATTCAGCCCCAGCATTTT | CASSPGDIQPQHF
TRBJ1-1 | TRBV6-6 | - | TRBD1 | TGTGCCAGCAGTGCGGGACAGCAGAACACTGAAGCTTTCTTT | CASSAGQQNTEAFF
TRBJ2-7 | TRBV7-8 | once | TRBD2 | TGTGCCAGCAGCCCACGACTAGCGGGGGCCCCTTACGAGCAGTACTTC | CASSPRLAGAPYEQYF
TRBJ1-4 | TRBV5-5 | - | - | TGTGCCAGCAGCTTCCAGGTTAATGAAAAACTGTTTTTT | CASSFQVNEKLFF
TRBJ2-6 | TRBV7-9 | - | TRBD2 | TGTGCCAGCAGCTTAGTGGGAAGCGGGGGGGCCTCTGGGGCCAACGTCCTGACTTTC | CASSLVGSGGASGANVLTF
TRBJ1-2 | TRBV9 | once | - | TGTGCCAGCAGCTCTTCCGGGACAACTACTAACTATGGCTACACCTTC | CASSSSGTTTNYGYTF
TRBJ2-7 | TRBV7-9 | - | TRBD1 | TGTGCCAGCAGCCGAGGACAGGGATCTTCCTACGAGCAGTACTTC | CASSRGQGSSYEQYF
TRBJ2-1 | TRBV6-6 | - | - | TGTGCCAGCAGCCGACATTCTGAGAATGAGCAGTTCTTC | CASSRHSENEQFF
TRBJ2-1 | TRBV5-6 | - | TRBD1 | TGTGCCAGCAGGTCGAACAGGGGCCACAATGAGCAGTTCTTC | CASRSNRGHNEQFF
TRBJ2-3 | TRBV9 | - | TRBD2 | TGTGCCAGCAGCGTATCGGGGGGGCAAGATACGCAGTATTTT | CASSVSGGQDTQYF
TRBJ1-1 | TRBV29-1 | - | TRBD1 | TGCAGCGTCCCTGGGACAGCTGAAGCTTTCTTT | CSVPGTAEAFF
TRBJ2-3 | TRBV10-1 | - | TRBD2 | TGCGCCAGCAGTGAGTCCACAGTTAGCGGGGGCCTGTTCGATACGCAGTATTTT | CASSESTVSGGLFDTQYF
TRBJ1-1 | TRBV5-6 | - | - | TGTGCCAGCAGCTTTAGTTTGAACACTGAAGCTTTCTTT | CASSFSLNTEAFF
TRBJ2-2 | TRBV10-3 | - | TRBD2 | TGTGCCACCTCGGGACTAGCGGCGGACGGGGAGCTGTTTTTT | CATSGLAADGELFF
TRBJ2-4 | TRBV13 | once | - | TGTGCCAGCAGCCCGCGGACACTAGCCAAAAACATTCAGTACTTC | CASSPRTLAKNIQYF
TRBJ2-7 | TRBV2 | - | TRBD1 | TGTGCCAGCACCCTACAGGGGACCTACGAGCAGTACTTC | CASTLQGTYEQYF
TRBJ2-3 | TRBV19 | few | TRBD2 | TGTGCCACAACGCTAGCGGGGGAAGAGACAGATACGCAGTATTTT | CATTLAGEETDTQYF
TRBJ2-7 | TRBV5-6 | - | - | TGTGCCAGCAGCTTGGTGTCAGCCTACGAGCAGTACTTC | CASSLVSAYEQYF
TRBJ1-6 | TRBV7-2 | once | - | TGTGCCAGCAGCGTGCACAGGGAGTCACCCCTCCACTTT | CASSVHRESPLHF
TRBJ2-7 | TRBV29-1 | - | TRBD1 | TGCAGCGTTCGACAGGGGGACTACGAGCAGTACTTC | CSVRQGDYEQYF
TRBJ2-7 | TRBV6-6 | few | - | TGTGCCAGCAGTTTGGCCGACGAGCAGTACTTC | CASSLADEQYF
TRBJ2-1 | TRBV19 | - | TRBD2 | TGTGCCAGTAGTACCACGACTAGCGGGGGGGCCGGTGAGCAGTTCTTC | CASSTTTSGGAGEQFF
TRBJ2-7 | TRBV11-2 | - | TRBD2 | TGTGCCAGCAGCTCCCTTAAGGGCGGGGGGAGACTCACCTACGAGCAGTACTTC | CASSSLKGGGRLTYEQYF
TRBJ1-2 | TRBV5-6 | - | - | TGTGCCAGCAGCTTTCAGGCCGCGGGTGGCTACACCTTC | CASSFQAAGGYTF
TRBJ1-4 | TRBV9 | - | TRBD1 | TGTGCCAGCAGCGTAGGAGGGGGCGGGAATAATGAAAAACTGTTTTTT | CASSVGGGGNNEKLFF
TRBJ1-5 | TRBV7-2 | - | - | TGTGCCAGCAGCGCGGGTCAGCCCCAGCATTTT | CASSAGQPQHF
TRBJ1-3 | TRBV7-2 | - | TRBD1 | TGTGCCAGCAGCTTAACTATGGGACAGGGGACAAACACCATATATTTT | CASSLTMGQGTNTIYF
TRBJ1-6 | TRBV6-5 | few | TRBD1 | TGTGCCAGCAGTTACAGTCCGGGACAGGGTGGTTCACCCCTCCACTTT | CASSYSPGQGGSPLHF
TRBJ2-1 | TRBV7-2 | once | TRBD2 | TGTGCCAGCAGCTTAGCCAGCGGGGGGGCCGGTGAGCAGTTCTTC | CASSLASGGAGEQFF
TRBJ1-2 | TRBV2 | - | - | TGTGCCAGCAGTGTAAACAGGGAAGGCTACACCTTC | CASSVNREGYTF
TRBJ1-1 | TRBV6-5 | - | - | TGTGCCAGCAGCTCCCGCAGGCTGAACACTGAAGCTTTCTTT | CASSSRRLNTEAFF
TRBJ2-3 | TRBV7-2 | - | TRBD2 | TGTGCCAGCAGCTTAGCGGGCGGGGGGGGCACAGATACGCAGTATTTT | CASSLAGGGGTDTQYF
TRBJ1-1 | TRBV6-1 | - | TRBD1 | TGTGCCAGCAGTGTGGGACAGGGGGCCTCAGCGAACACTGAAGCTTTCTTT | CASSVGQGASANTEAFF
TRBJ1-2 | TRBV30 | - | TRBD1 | TGTGCCTGGATGGGGACAGGGGTACTAGCTGGAGGCTACACCTTC | CAWMGTGVLAGGYTF
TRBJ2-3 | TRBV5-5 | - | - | TGTGCCAGCAGCTTGTTGGGGGGGCGGGTTCGGACAGATACGCAGTATTTT | CASSLLGGRVRTDTQYF
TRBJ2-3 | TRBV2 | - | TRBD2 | TGTGCCAGCAGATTTCCGGGACTAGCGGGGAGAGATACGCAGTATTTT | CASRFPGLAGRDTQYF
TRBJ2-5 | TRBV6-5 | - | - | TGTGCCAGCAATACGGGGCCAGGGGCAGAGACCCAGTACTTC | CASNTGPGAETQYF
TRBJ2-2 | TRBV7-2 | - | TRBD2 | TGTGCCAGCACCCCCTCTAGCGGGGGGGCGAACACCGGGGAGCTGTTTTTT | CASTPSSGGANTGELFF
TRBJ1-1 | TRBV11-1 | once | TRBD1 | TGTGCCAGCAGCTCTGGACAGGGGGCGAACACTGAAGCTTTCTTT | CASSSGQGANTEAFF
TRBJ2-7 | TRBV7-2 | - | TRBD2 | TGTGCCAGCAGCCTATGGTCTAGCGGGGGATCCCCAGGCGAGCAGTACTTC | CASSLWSSGGSPGEQYF